Below, 29 T cell receptor beta chains from the same sample are listed, as sequenced in a study of blood T cell repertoires in COVID-19. TCRdb's copy holds only in-frame clones and misses some; the assay was immunoSEQ multiplex PCR. The sample holds approximately 85,000 clones, roughly 80% seen once. The sequencing input was peripheral blood. Source of these receptors: a woman in her 70s with active or convalescent COVID-19.

This chain joins TRBV27 and TRBJ1-2, with D hard to call. The CDR3 length is 13 residues. Germline V lookup: CDR1 MNHEY, CDR2 SMNVEV (reference sequence). V lost 2 bases to trimming and J lost 5 bases, with 9 bases between them. The DNA for the CDR3 is TGTGCCAGCAGTTTAGGGCCGGAATATGGCTACACCTTC. This gives the protein CASSLGPEYGYTF.

The chain is built from TRBV18 and TRBJ2-3; TRBD2 matches 14 bases. The CDR3 is 19 amino acids. V gave up 0 bases and J gave up 5 bases; unmatched junction bases: 10. Per germline, CDR1 KGHSH and CDR2 LQKENI. Here the CDR3 reads CASSPPGSRTSGGRDTQYF. The CDR3, as DNA: TGTGCCAGCTCACCACCGGGGTCTCGGACTAGCGGGGGGCGAGATACGCAGTATTTT.

The chain joins TRBV28 to TRBJ1-5; 10 bases match TRBD1. The CDR3 contains 16 residues. From germline, CDR1 is MDHEN and CDR2 SYDVKM. V lost 6 bases and J lost 3; bases outside the gene matches: 8. This CDR3 reads CASSRDRGNDNQPQHF. CDR3 sequence (DNA): TGTGCCAGCAGCCGGGACAGGGGCAATGACAATCAGCCCCAGCATTTT.

The chain couples TRBV27 to TRBJ1-1, with a possible D match to TRBD1 (5 bases). Germline-derived CDR1 and CDR2 are MNHEY and SMNVEV (reference sequence). The V gene lost 3 bases and the J gene lost 0 bases, with 11 bases spanning the gap. The CDR3 is made up of 15 amino acids. The CDR3 reads CASSFRGVLNTEAFF. DNA for the CDR3: TGTGCCAGCAGTTTTCGGGGGGTCTTGAACACTGAAGCTTTCTTT.

This chain links TRBV18 with TRBJ1-2, with D perhaps TRBD1 (6 bases). V lost 2 bases and J lost 2, with 12 bases in between. The CDR3 is 15 amino acids. Germline V gene lookup returns CDR1 KGHSH and CDR2 LQKENI. Here the CDR3 reads CASSPGPGVNYGYTF. CDR3 sequence (DNA): TGTGCCAGCTCACCAGGGCCAGGGGTGAACTATGGCTACACCTTC.

The chain couples TRBV24-1 to TRBJ1-2; D gene ambiguous. V was cut by 4 bases and J by 1 base, with 12 bases left in between. Germline-derived CDR1 and CDR2 are KGHDR and SFDVKD. This CDR3 spans 15 amino acids. The CDR3 DNA follows: TGTGCCACCAGTGACCCGATAAGGAGTAACTATGGCTACACCTTC. Translating gives CATSDPIRSNYGYTF.

This sequence joins TRBV5-1 and TRBJ2-5, with D perhaps matching TRBD1 (5 bases). Germline V lookup: CDR1 SGHRS, CDR2 YFSETQ. This CDR3 has 14 amino acids. V lost 3 bases and J lost 4, with 13 bases in between. As DNA, the CDR3 is TGCGCCAGCAGCTCGACCGAGACAGCAGAGACCCAGTACTTC. It encodes CASSSTETAETQYF.

The chain combines TRBV7-2 with TRBJ1-4; maybe TRBD1 (6 bases). Germline loops: CDR1 SGHTA, CDR2 FQGNSA. Trimming cost V 4 bases and J 12 bases, with 15 bases left between them. CDR3 size: 13 residues. CDR3 loop: CASSSEQGRELFF. The CDR3 bases are TGTGCCAGCAGCTCAGAACAGGGTAGAGAACTGTTTTTT.

The chain carries TRBV7-2 and TRBJ2-5; D is uncertain. The CDR3 contains 14 residues. The germline V gene has CDR1 SGHTA and CDR2 FQGNSA. V lost 5 bases to trimming and J lost 5 bases, with 15 bases between them. CDR3 loop: CASSPALVTETQYF. CDR3 in DNA: TGTGCCAGCAGCCCAGCCCTAGTGACGGAGACCCAGTACTTC.

The chain links TRBV15 to TRBJ1-4, with 7 bases fitting TRBD1. CDR3 length: 15 amino acids. V gave up 0 bases and J gave up 6 bases; unmatched junction bases: 4. From germline, CDR1 is LNHNV and CDR2 YYDKDF (reference sequence). This chain's CDR3 is CATSRETGWDEKLFF. The CDR3 nucleotides read TGTGCCACCAGCAGAGAGACAGGGTGGGATGAAAAACTGTTTTTT.

Notes on this clone: This CDR3 is also generated by other DNA sequences in the sample. V is TRBV6-5 and J is TRBJ1-3; no clear D. The CDR3 has 14 amino acids. V dropped 0 bases and J dropped 7 bases, with 10 bases sitting between them. CDR1 MNHEY and CDR2 SVGAGI come from the germline V gene. Here the CDR3 reads CASSYSSSGNTIYF. CDR3 DNA: TGTGCCAGCAGTTACTCGAGTTCCGGGAACACCATATATTTT.

The chain combines TRBV28 with TRBJ2-7, with D possibly TRBD2 on 6 matching bases. The CDR3 contains 16 residues. The germline CDR1 and CDR2 sequences are MDHEN and SYDVKM. Trimming removed 4 bases from V and 2 bases from J, with 18 bases in between. CDR3: CASSSPSTGRTYEQYF. Written as DNA, the CDR3 is TGTGCCAGCAGTTCCCCTTCGACCGGGAGAACCTACGAGCAGTACTTC.

This chain links TRBV10-3 with TRBJ2-1; possible D gene TRBD1, 5 bases. The CDR3 consists of 15 residues. Trimming shortened V by 2 bases and J by 2 bases, and 10 bases separated the two germline ends. Per germline, CDR1 ENHRY and CDR2 SYGVKD. The CDR3 loop is CAISERRTPYNEQFF. The CDR3 region has the DNA TGTGCCATCAGTGAGCGCAGGACACCCTACAATGAGCAGTTCTTC.

As DNA, the CDR3 is TGTGCCAGTAGTATCACCTCAGGTGGCCCCTACAATGAGCAGTTCTTC. Protein product: CASSITSGGPYNEQFF. The V gene is TRBV19, the J gene TRBJ2-1; no clear D gene. V lost 3 bases and J 2 bases, leaving 14 bases between the germline ends. Germline V gives CDR1 LNHDA, CDR2 SQIVND (reference sequence). The CDR3 runs 16 residues.

The V and J genes are TRBV19 and TRBJ2-7, with D possibly TRBD2 on 6 matching bases. CDR1 and CDR2 from the germline V gene are LNHDA and SQIVND (reference sequence). V was pared by 5 bases and J by 4 bases, with 21 bases between. This CDR3 comprises 16 residues. CDR3 coding DNA: TGTGCCAGTAGTGACCTGGGGGGTCTGGGCCGGTACGAGCAGTACTTC. This gives the protein CASSDLGGLGRYEQYF.

The chain joins TRBV24-1 to TRBJ2-5; 9 bases are shared with TRBD1. With 1 base clipped from V and 4 bases from J, the junction kept 3 bases outside the gene matches. Looked up from germline, CDR1 is KGHDR and CDR2 is SFDVKD. This CDR3 contains 15 residues. CDR3 amino acids: CATSDLQGAGETQYF. The CDR3 DNA is TGTGCCACCAGTGATTTACAGGGGGCTGGAGAGACCCAGTACTTC.

This chain joins TRBV28 and TRBJ2-7; 8 bases line up with TRBD1. CDR3 length: 15 amino acids. Looked up from germline, CDR1 is MDHEN and CDR2 is SYDVKM. With V trimmed by 5 bases and J by 3 bases, 9 bases remained unmatched. This CDR3 is CASSTQGAGIYEQYF. The DNA of the CDR3 is TGTGCCAGCAGTACTCAGGGGGCAGGGATCTACGAGCAGTACTTC. Complete variable domain (other parts from reference TRBV28 and TRBJ2-7): DVKVTQSSRYLVKRTGEKVFLECVQDMDHENMFWYRQDPGLGLRLIYFSYDVKMKEKGDIPEGYSVSREKKERFSLILESASTNQTSMYLCASSTQGAGIYEQYFGPGTRLTVT.

The V call is TRBV2, the J call TRBJ1-1, with TRBD1 matching over 8 bases. V shed 7 bases, J shed 1 base, and the junction held 8 bases outside the gene matches. The CDR3 is 15 residues long. Per the germline V gene, CDR1 is SNHLY and CDR2 is FYNNEI. This chain's CDR3 is CASTRRTGPNTEAFF. The DNA of the CDR3 is TGTGCCAGCACCCGCCGGACAGGGCCGAACACTGAAGCTTTCTTT.

This clone has only a few counts. An end of the junction does not agree with germline; a read error may underlie this. The genes are TRBV5-1 and TRBJ2-7; no reliable D call. The CDR3 length is 14 residues. The germline V gene encodes CDR1 SGHRS and CDR2 YFSETQ. The CDR3 sequence is CASSLGLPSDEQYF. The CDR3 nucleotides read TGCGCCAGCAGCTTGGGACTTCCCTCCGACGAGCAGTACTTC.

On this clone itself: The same CDR3 is also encoded by other DNA sequences in this sample. The CDR3 DNA reads as TGCGCCAGCAGCTTGGGACAGGGCACCGGGGAGCTGTTTTTT. Translation gives CASSLGQGTGELFF. The genes are TRBV5-1 and TRBJ2-2; 7 bases map to TRBD1. The CDR3 sequence is 14 residues long. V lost 0 bases to trimming and J lost 4 bases; unmatched junction nucleotides: 0. CDR1 is SGHRS, CDR2 YFSETQ, per germline.

CDR3 in amino acids: CASSRTGGAYTNEQFF. Here the CDR3 DNA reads TGTGCCAGCAGCAGGACAGGGGGCGCGTATACCAATGAGCAGTTCTTC. This chain joins TRBV11-2 and TRBJ2-1, with 11 nucleotides matching TRBD1. CDR1 is SGHAT and CDR2 is FQNNGV in the germline V gene. V lost 5 bases and J lost 6; bases outside the gene matches: 9. The CDR3 totals 16 residues. Full variable domain (rest looked up from reference TRBV11-2 and TRBJ2-1): EAGVAQSPRYKIIEKRQSVAFWCNPISGHATLYWYQQILGQGPKLLIQFQNNGVVDDSQLPKDRFSAERLKGVDSTLKIQPAKLEDSAVYLCASSRTGGAYTNEQFFGPGTRLTVL.

This clone came up a few times. V usage is TRBV27 and J usage is TRBJ2-7, with TRBD1 matching over 7 bases. Germline CDR1 and CDR2: MNHEY and SMNVEV (reference sequence). The CDR3 totals 16 residues. J lost 8 bases, V lost 5 bases, and 18 bases had no gene match. CDR3 residues: CASSLGSGTALRKQYF. The CDR3, as DNA: TGTGCCAGCAGTCTAGGTTCGGGGACAGCCTTACGAAAGCAGTACTTC.

This chain links TRBV5-1 with TRBJ2-1; 9 bases align to TRBD2. Germline trimming cut 5 bases from V and 6 bases from J; bases unmatched to any gene: 9. CDR3 length: 15 amino acids. The germline CDR1 and CDR2 sequences are SGHRS and YFSETQ. The CDR3 DNA reads TGCGCCAGCAGGGCGGGGACTAGCTTTCTCAATGAGCAGTTCTTC. Amino acids: CASRAGTSFLNEQFF.

The J gene is TRBJ1-1, the V gene TRBV4-2; the D is unclear. Trimming removed 1 base at V and 0 bases at J, with 12 bases between. The germline V gene encodes CDR1 LGHNA and CDR2 YNFKEQ. CDR3 size: 16 residues. The CDR3 region has the DNA TGTGCCAGCAGCCAAGCCGACGGCACTATGAACACTGAAGCTTTCTTT. It encodes CASSQADGTMNTEAFF.

J is TRBJ1-1 and V is TRBV29-1, with 7 bases identical to TRBD1. V lost 7 bases, J lost 5 bases, and 7 bases stayed unmatched. The germline CDR1 and CDR2 sequences are SQVTM and ANQGSEA. The CDR3 extends over 12 amino acids. As DNA, the CDR3 is TGCAGCGCCAACAGGGGAGGTACTGAAGCTTTCTTT. This gives the protein CSANRGGTEAFF. The whole variable domain, remainder taken from reference TRBV29-1 and TRBJ1-1, is SAVISQKPSRDICQRGTSLTIQCQVDSQVTMMFWYRQQPGQSLTLIATANQGSEATYESGFVIDKFPISRPNLTFSTLTVSNMSPEDSSIYLCSANRGGTEAFFGQGTRLTVV.

This chain connects TRBV28 to TRBJ2-7; 9 nucleotides match TRBD2. This CDR3 is built from 14 residues. Losses at the gene ends were 7 bases for V and 3 bases for J; bases not matched to a gene: 7. The germline gives CDR1 MDHEN, CDR2 SYDVKM. Written as DNA, the CDR3 is TGTGCCAGCATGAGGCGGGGGGGAAACTACGAGCAGTACTTC. Its protein product is CASMRRGGNYEQYF. Drawing the rest from reference TRBV28 and TRBJ2-7, the complete variable domain is DVKVTQSSRYLVKRTGEKVFLECVQDMDHENMFWYRQDPGLGLRLIYFSYDVKMKEKGDIPEGYSVSREKKERFSLILESASTNQTSMYLCASMRRGGNYEQYFGPGTRLTVT.

The rearrangement uses TRBV10-2 and TRBJ2-3, with D possibly matching TRBD2 (5 bases). The V end was cut by 8 bases, the J end by 2 bases, with 17 bases between. This CDR3 contains 15 residues. CDR1 and CDR2 from the germline V gene are WSHSY and SAAADI. The CDR3 here is CASSRLAPLTDTQYF. In DNA, the CDR3 is TGCGCCAGCTCTAGGCTAGCACCCCTCACAGATACGCAGTATTTT.

This sequence joins TRBV2 and TRBJ2-3, with 7 bases matching TRBD1. The length of the CDR3 is 12 residues. V shed 7 bases and J 4 bases; nucleotides not matched to a gene: 2. Germline V gives CDR1 SNHLY, CDR2 FYNNEI. DNA of the CDR3: TGTGCCAGCAAGGGGGCATCAGATACGCAGTATTTT. This gives the protein CASKGASDTQYF.

The chain has TRBV7-2 and TRBJ1-1, with TRBD1 matching 8 bases. The CDR3 totals 14 residues. After removal of 8 bases from V and 4 bases from J, the junction contained 9 bases not matched to a gene. Germline assignment: CDR1 SGHTA and CDR2 FQGNSA. The CDR3 sequence: CASGNRQGITEAFF. The CDR3 nucleotides read TGTGCCAGCGGGAACCGACAGGGGATCACTGAAGCTTTCTTT.